This TCR beta chain was captured in a study of blood T cell repertoires in COVID-19. On the study more broadly: PBMCs, B-cell-depleted T cells, or T cells provided the cDNA or gDNA that made up the material.

As handled by the study authors: Amplification of reference gene primers was used by the study to estimate nucleated cell counts. The table came from immunoSEQ multiplex PCR; TCRdb's copy has only in-frame clones and leaves some out. V and J calls and clone size follow that table, whereas D and trimming were derived from the DNA. The table lists tens of thousands of clones, under 80% of them singletons, with about 20% in the top ten. J lost 2 bases, V lost 2 bases, and 1 base had no gene match. The CDR3 has 15 amino acids. Germline V gene data show CDR1 as ENHRY and CDR2 as SYGVKD. The clonotype originates from a woman of 80 years or more with active or convalescent COVID-19. Sequenced material: peripheral blood. The V call is TRBV10-3, the J call TRBJ2-5; 11 nucleotides match TRBD1. This chain's CDR3 is CAISEGTGGQETQYF. The CDR3 DNA is TGTGCCATCAGTGAGGGGACAGGGGGGCAAGAGACCCAGTACTTC.